These 22 T cell receptor beta chains share one sample of origin, sequenced in a study of shared clonotypes between healthy human individuals (TCRdb year 2020). Library method: the immunoSEQ multiplex PCR assay. The immuneACCESS repertoire file appears here via TCRdb, limited to in-frame rearrangements. These files lack a portion of the clones; in checked studies, under half of the deficit traces to unresolved V genes, and the cause of the others is not known. This sample is represented by approximately 1,000,000 clones; 75% to 85% of them were singletons. About 0.52% of the sample comes from the top ten. The material sequenced was memory CD4+ T cells from PBMCs. The label giving this sample's cell subset or site can be read as: CD45RA-negative fraction. The source of these receptors is a man aged 18-30 years in good health. Some clones in this sample may be carry-over from other donors' samples.

The chain joins TRBV7-2 to TRBJ2-1; D gene unclear. Germline V gene data show CDR1 as SGHTA and CDR2 as FQGNSA. The CDR3 extends over 16 amino acids. V was shortened by 1 base and J by 2 bases, with 12 bases between the two germline ends. The CDR3 spells CASSLDSAAAYNEQFF. CDR3 sequence (DNA): TGTGCCAGCAGCTTAGACAGTGCGGCAGCCTACAATGAGCAGTTCTTC.

This chain joins TRBV18 and TRBJ1-3, with 8 nucleotides matching TRBD1. Germline lookup yields CDR1 KGHSH and CDR2 LQKENI. CDR3 size: 15 residues. Germline trimming cut 5 bases from V and 2 bases from J; bases unmatched to any gene: 5. The CDR3 DNA is TGTGCCAGCTCATCGGACAGGGCCGCTGGAAACACCATATATTTT. Residues: CASSSDRAAGNTIYF.

The chain combines TRBV7-7 with TRBJ2-3, with 9 bases identical to TRBD2. CDR3 length: 20 amino acids. The ends lost 2 bases at V and 0 bases at J; junction bases unmatched: 15. Germline CDR1 is SSHAT and CDR2 is FNYEAQ (reference sequence). The CDR3 spells CASSLWPPIAGDQSTDTQYF. The CDR3 coding sequence is TGTGCCAGCAGCTTATGGCCCCCGATAGCGGGAGACCAAAGCACAGATACGCAGTATTTT.

The chain uses TRBV28 and TRBJ1-2, with D possibly TRBD1 on 6 matching bases. Per germline, CDR1 MDHEN and CDR2 SYDVKM. The CDR3 has 13 amino acids. V lost 8 bases to trimming and J lost 4 bases, with 14 bases between them. The CDR3 DNA reads as TGTGCCAGCGGTGGGGGGGCCCTCTATGGCTACACCTTC. Protein product: CASGGGALYGYTF.

This clone was seen a single time. The V call is TRBV5-1, the J call TRBJ2-5, with D perhaps matching TRBD2 (6 bases). V was clipped by 2 bases and J by 4 bases, with 12 bases between them. The CDR3 spans 14 residues. Germline CDR1 reads SGHRS; CDR2 reads YFSETQ. This CDR3 reads CASSFAGIGETQYF. DNA of the CDR3: TGCGCCAGCAGCTTTGCGGGGATAGGAGAGACCCAGTACTTC. Using reference TRBV5-1 and TRBJ2-5 for the parts outside the CDR3, the full variable domain is KAGVTQTPRYLIKTRGQQVTLSCSPISGHRSVSWYQQTPGQGLQFLFEYFSETQRNKGNFPGRFSGRQFSNSRSEMNVSTLELGDSALYLCASSFAGIGETQYFGPGTRLLVL.

J is TRBJ2-5 and V is TRBV9, with D possibly being TRBD1 (6 bases). The length of the CDR3 is 13 residues. Trimming shortened V by 1 base and J by 7 bases, and 11 bases separated the two germline ends. Per germline, CDR1 SGDLS and CDR2 YYNGEE. The CDR3 reads CASSVRGSGTQYF. Written as DNA, the CDR3 is TGTGCCAGCAGCGTAAGGGGGAGCGGGACCCAGTACTTC.

As for this clone: The sample carries other DNA sequences with the same CDR3. V is TRBV28 and J is TRBJ1-2; D gene unclear. With 2 bases removed from V and 1 base from J, the gap between germline ends came to 8 bases. This CDR3 is 14 amino acids long. Per germline, CDR1 MDHEN and CDR2 SYDVKM. The CDR3 DNA follows: TGTGCCAGCAGTTTAACGGCCCTTAACTATGGCTACACCTTC. Its protein product is CASSLTALNYGYTF.

J is TRBJ2-7 and V is TRBV30, with no clear D. CDR3 size: 12 residues. In germline, CDR1 is GTSNPN, CDR2 SVGIG (reference sequence). Trimming cost V 4 bases and J 6 bases, with 13 bases left between them. The CDR3 sequence is CAWTPGWGEQYF. The CDR3 region has the DNA TGTGCCTGGACACCGGGCTGGGGCGAGCAGTACTTC.

This clone was picked up one time. The genes are TRBV18 and TRBJ2-5; the D gene is possibly TRBD2 (6 bases). Trimming removed 3 bases from V and 2 bases from J, with 16 bases in between. The CDR3 is made up of 16 amino acids. Germline loops: CDR1 KGHSH, CDR2 LQKENI. The CDR3 region has the DNA TGTGCCAGCTCACCGTTGAAAAGCGGGCTACAAGAGACCCAGTACTTC. Protein sequence: CASSPLKSGLQETQYF.

The chain joins TRBV5-1 to TRBJ2-2; perhaps TRBD2 as D (6 bases). The CDR3 contains 15 residues. Germline CDR1 SGHRS, CDR2 YFSETQ. V lost 4 bases to trimming and J lost 2 bases, with 12 bases between them. CDR3 in DNA: TGCGCCAGCAGCCCCGATAGCGGAAACACCGGGGAGCTGTTTTTT. Its translation: CASSPDSGNTGELFF.

The chain combines TRBV2 with TRBJ1-1; D is unresolved. Germline loops: CDR1 SNHLY, CDR2 FYNNEI. Trimming removed 2 bases at V and 1 base at J, with 8 bases between. The CDR3 covers 14 residues. CDR3 coding DNA: TGTGCCAGCAGTGAAAAACAGACGAACACTGAAGCTTTCTTT. Protein sequence: CASSEKQTNTEAFF.

This clone appeared many times. The V and J genes are TRBV5-1 and TRBJ2-3, with TRBD2 matching 13 bases. V lost 0 bases to trimming and J lost 1 base; unmatched junction nucleotides: 5. Germline CDR1 reads SGHRS; CDR2 reads YFSETQ. This CDR3 is 18 amino acids long. This CDR3 is CASSLGTSGRLGTDTQYF. In DNA form, the CDR3 reads TGCGCCAGCAGCTTGGGGACTAGCGGGAGATTGGGCACAGATACGCAGTATTTT. The whole variable domain, remainder taken from reference TRBV5-1 and TRBJ2-3, is KAGVTQTPRYLIKTRGQQVTLSCSPISGHRSVSWYQQTPGQGLQFLFEYFSETQRNKGNFPGRFSGRQFSNSRSEMNVSTLELGDSALYLCASSLGTSGRLGTDTQYFGPGTRLTVL.

This CDR3 reads CASSFDGTGAYEQYF. CDR3 bases: TGTGCCAGCAGCTTTGACGGGACAGGGGCCTACGAGCAGTACTTC. This chain uses TRBV7-2 with TRBJ2-7; 10 bases agree with TRBD1. Germline V gene lookup returns CDR1 SGHTA and CDR2 FQGNSA. The J segment lost 2 bases and the V segment lost 3 bases, leaving 4 bases of the junction unmatched. The CDR3 extends over 15 amino acids.

The V and J genes are TRBV5-1 and TRBJ2-3, with 7 positions matching TRBD1. This CDR3 is 18 amino acids long. The V gene end was trimmed by 2 bases and the J gene end by 1 base; junction bases not matched to a gene: 13. CDR1 is SGHRS, CDR2 YFSETQ, per germline. CDR3 loop: CASSLKSGQSLGTDTQYF. The CDR3 region has the DNA TGCGCCAGCAGCTTAAAATCGGGACAGTCCTTGGGCACAGATACGCAGTATTTT.

The chain uses TRBV7-2 and TRBJ2-3; 10 bases fit TRBD2. The CDR3 covers 17 residues. With 5 bases clipped from V and 0 bases from J, the junction kept 8 bases outside the gene matches. Germline V gene data show CDR1 as SGHTA and CDR2 as FQGNSA. The CDR3 spells CASSQARTSGSTDTQYF. The CDR3, as DNA: TGTGCCAGCAGCCAAGCCCGGACTAGCGGTAGCACAGATACGCAGTATTTT.

The chain employs TRBV28 and TRBJ2-5, with 8 nucleotides matching TRBD2. With V trimmed by 5 bases and J by 7 bases, 12 bases remained unmatched. CDR1 and CDR2 (germline): MDHEN, SYDVKM. This CDR3 comprises 15 residues. CDR3 sequence (DNA): TGTGCCAGCAGTACACCACCGGGGGGGAAGGTGACCCAGTACTTC. Translated, it gives CASSTPPGGKVTQYF.

Written as DNA, the CDR3 is TGTGCCAGCAGCTTAGCCCACTGGGACAGGGGACGTGGGGCCAACGTCCTGACTTTC. Residues: CASSLAHWDRGRGANVLTF. The chain is built from TRBV7-2 and TRBJ2-6; 10 positions agree with TRBD1. The V gene's germline CDR1 is SGHTA and CDR2 FQGNSA. The junction had 8 bases not matched to a gene; V was cut back by 0 bases and J by 3 bases. This CDR3 region has 19 residues.

This sequence joins TRBV5-4 and TRBJ2-1, with 12 bases fitting TRBD2. V lost 5 bases and J lost 8; bases outside the gene matches: 8. Per the germline V gene, CDR1 is SGHNT and CDR2 is YYREEE (reference sequence). The CDR3 sequence is 15 residues long. CDR3 residues: CASSQTSGSYDEQFF. CDR3 sequence (DNA): TGTGCCAGCAGTCAGACTAGCGGGAGTTACGATGAGCAGTTCTTC.

The chain couples TRBV19 to TRBJ2-2, with D possibly called TRBD1 or TRBD2 (5 bases each). V was clipped by 7 bases and J by 3 bases, with 9 bases between them. CDR1 LNHDA and CDR2 SQIVND come from the germline V gene (reference sequence). The CDR3 length is 13 residues. DNA for the CDR3: TGTGCCAGTACGGGGACGTACACCGGGGAGCTGTTTTTT. It specifies CASTGTYTGELFF. The whole variable domain, filled in from reference TRBV19 and TRBJ2-2, reads DGGITQSPKYLFRKEGQNVTLSCEQNLNHDAMYWYRQDPGQGLRLIYYSQIVNDFQKGDIAEGYSVSREKKESFPLTVTSAQKNPTAFYLCASTGTYTGELFFGEGSRLTVL.

This chain connects TRBV28 to TRBJ2-1; D might be TRBD1 (5 bases). Trimming removed 2 bases from V and 6 bases from J, with 17 bases in between. Germline V gene data show CDR1 as MDHEN and CDR2 as SYDVKM. There are 16 residues in the CDR3. The CDR3 sequence: CASSLRWQGRGNEQFF. CDR3 bases: TGTGCCAGCAGTTTAAGATGGCAGGGTAGGGGCAATGAGCAGTTCTTC.

CDR3 sequence: CASSTRQGAQPQHF. The CDR3 region has the DNA TGTGCCAGCAGTACCCGACAGGGGGCTCAGCCCCAGCATTTT. V usage is TRBV2 and J usage is TRBJ1-5, with 10 bases lining up with TRBD1. Trimming took 5 bases from V and 6 from J; bases not matched to a gene: 4. The CDR3 contains 14 residues. Germline V CDR1 and CDR2: SNHLY, FYNNEI.

The chain recombines TRBV4-3 with TRBJ2-7; D perhaps matches TRBD2 (5 bases). Trimming left V 1 base short and J 2 bases short, with 12 bases between. Germline-derived CDR1 and CDR2 are LGHNA and YSLEER. The CDR3 runs to 15 residues. CDR3 sequence (DNA): TGCGCCAGCAGCCAAGCCTGGACTTTGGCCTACGAGCAGTACTTC. Protein: CASSQAWTLAYEQYF.